Listed here is a single T cell receptor (beta chain). The data originate from a study of blood T cell repertoires in COVID-19. CDR1 MNHEY and CDR2 SVGAGI come from the germline V gene. This CDR3 contains 14 residues. The V gene lost 6 bases and the J gene lost 8 bases, with 16 bases spanning the gap. Produced via immunoSEQ multiplex PCR; TCRdb's table is partial and in-frame only. Seen here are about 460,000 clones, roughly nine tenths observed once, and the top ten hold under 9.5%. The TCR originated in a woman between 55 and 75 years old who had recovered from COVID-19. The sequencing sample was made of PBMCs or T cells enriched from blood (not recorded which). The rearrangement joins TRBV6-5 to TRBJ1-4; D might be TRBD1 (6 bases). The CDR3 sequence is CASRSTGSYEKLFF. DNA of the CDR3: TGTGCCAGCAGGTCCACAGGGTCCTACGAAAAACTGTTTTTT.